This T cell receptor beta chain was identified in a study of cytomegalovirus exposure and HLA in healthy donors. The V and J ends lost 2 bases and 7 bases, in that order; junction bases with no gene match: 8. This CDR3 has 14 residues. Germline V lookup: CDR1 MDHEN, CDR2 SYDVKM. With 60 Vbeta and 13 Jbeta primers, the PCR was carried out. TCRdb keeps only in-frame clones here, not all; method: immunoSEQ multiplex PCR. The table records 110,000 or so clones, around 86% of them present only once. V usage is TRBV28 and J usage is TRBJ2-7, with 7 bases fitting TRBD1. Sequenced sample: PBMCs. The source of this sequence is a man aged 25-45 years in good health and CMV-seropositive. The CDR3, as DNA: TGTGCCAGCAGTTTACTAGACAGGGCAGGGGAGCAGTACTTC. Its protein product is CASSLLDRAGEQYF.